This T cell receptor (beta chain) was found in a study of cytomegalovirus exposure and HLA in healthy donors. Across the whole study: In a later analysis, the roughly 120 validation repertoires were reported to have used the same platform as the approximately 700 first-cohort repertoires. Points from the study as a whole: It was found in a later analysis that first-cohort TCR clusters tended to co-occur in the 120 validation repertoires. As was reported, the classifier diagnosed cytomegalovirus status with high specificity and sensitivity.

Worth noting for this clone: As yet, its antigen is unknown.

Sequenced by immunoSEQ multiplex PCR; TCRdb stores in-frame clones only, minus some. In the table there are some 140,000 clones, around 85% of which are singletons. Germline V gene data show CDR1 as GTSNPN and CDR2 as SVGIG (reference sequence). The length of the CDR3 is 13 residues. The V and J ends lost 1 base and 4 bases respectively, with 10 bases between them. This receptor was obtained from a man between 18 and 29 years old in good health and CMV-seronegative. The sequenced sample consisted of PBMCs. The genes are TRBV30 and TRBJ1-1, with D maybe TRBD1 (5 bases). The CDR3 nucleotides are TGTGCCTGGAGTGGCGGAGGGGTCACTGAAGCTTTCTTT. It encodes CAWSGGGVTEAFF.